The 28 T cell receptor beta chains in this list originate from one sample, sequenced in a study of spatial heterogeneity in lung cancer. Described time point: blood at routine non-recurrence follow-up after resection. Unsorted whole RNA from tumor, nontumor lung or frozen PBMC underwent sequencing. One entry per CDR3 protein results from TCRdb running MiXCR on the 5' RACE reads. The sample yields 50,000 to 60,000 distinct CDR3 sequences, 7.4% seen once. Specimen: PBMCs, collected at follow-up. These receptors originate from a female donor with early-stage non-small cell lung cancer.

This clonotype was observed many times. The rearrangement joins TRBV20-1 to TRBJ1-1; D remains unclear. CDR1 DFQATT and CDR2 SNEGSKA come from the germline V gene (reference sequence). This CDR3 has 13 residues. Trimming stripped 1 base from V and 1 base from J, with 7 bases between. CDR3 region: CSARGGPNTEAFF. CDR3 nucleotide sequence: TGCAGTGCTAGAGGAGGCCCGAACACTGAAGCTTTCTTT.

In its sample, this clonotype was seen many times. The rearrangement links TRBV24-1 to TRBJ2-3; 10 bases match TRBD1. The CDR3 covers 16 residues. V trimming: 4 bases; J trimming: 5 bases; junction bases outside the gene matches: 8. Per the germline V gene, CDR1 is KGHDR and CDR2 is SFDVKD. CDR3 in DNA: TGTGCCACCAGTGACTCGACAGGGGGCGCGGGAGATACGCAGTATTTT. It codes for CATSDSTGGAGDTQYF.

The table lists this clonotype with a few counts. The rearrangement links TRBV12-3 or TRBV12-4 to TRBJ2-1, with D tentatively TRBD1 (5 bases). V lost 2 bases and J lost 9, with 8 bases in between. This CDR3 spans 12 amino acids. DNA for the CDR3: TGTGCCAGCAGTTTACAGGGTCTTGAGCAGTTCTTC. Protein sequence: CASSLQGLEQFF.

This clonotype has a handful of counts. This rearrangement joins TRBV20-1 to TRBJ2-5; D gene ambiguous. The CDR3 is made up of 12 amino acids. CDR1 and CDR2 from the germline V gene are DFQATT and SNEGSKA (reference sequence). The germline V and J ends were trimmed by 7 bases and 3 bases, with 12 bases remaining between them. CDR3 sequence: CSVPYKKETQYF. The CDR3 DNA reads as TGCAGTGTTCCTTATAAGAAAGAGACCCAGTACTTC.

This clonotype was counted ten times or more. The chain combines TRBV11-3 with TRBJ1-3; the D gene is possibly TRBD1 (5 bases). Germline CDR1 SGHNT, CDR2 YENEEA. V lost 5 bases to trimming and J lost 8 bases, with 13 bases between them. The CDR3 is 13 amino acids. The chain's CDR3 is CASSTDKMDTIYF. For the CDR3, the DNA is TGTGCCAGCAGCACGGACAAGATGGACACCATATATTTT.

This clonotype came up many times. V and J are TRBV15 and TRBJ1-3; no clear D gene. The V end was cut by 0 bases, the J end by 0 bases, with 9 bases between. From germline, CDR1 is LNHNV and CDR2 YYDKDF (reference sequence). This CDR3 is built from 16 residues. CDR3 coding DNA: TGTGCCACCAGCAGAGATTTTTCGGGCTCTGGAAACACCATATATTTT. Protein product: CATSRDFSGSGNTIYF.

This clonotype occurred many times. V gene TRBV6-5 combines with J gene TRBJ2-6; D is unresolved. The CDR3 is 15 residues long. CDR1 is MNHEY and CDR2 is SVGAGI in the germline V gene. V was cut by 0 bases and J by 1 base, with 4 bases left in between. The CDR3 region is CASSYSGSGANVLTF. CDR3 in DNA: TGTGCCAGCAGTTACTCGGGATCTGGGGCCAACGTCCTGACTTTC.

This clonotype was found many times. The V and J genes are TRBV6-6 and TRBJ2-3; D call uncertain. This CDR3 contains 13 residues. Germline V gene lookup returns CDR1 MNHNY and CDR2 SVGAGI (reference sequence). V lost 5 bases and J lost 1, with 7 bases in between. The CDR3 sequence: CASSGQGTDTQYF. In nucleotides, the CDR3 is TGTGCCAGCAGTGGCCAGGGCACAGATACGCAGTATTTT.

This clonotype was seen many times. The rearrangement links TRBV20-1 to TRBJ2-7; no firm D call. V gave up 7 bases and J gave up 3 bases, with 13 bases separating them. This CDR3 is built from 12 residues. Germline CDR1 DFQATT, CDR2 SNEGSKA (reference sequence). The CDR3 here is CSVVGGRYEQYF. CDR3 nucleotide sequence: TGCAGTGTAGTAGGCGGTCGCTACGAGCAGTACTTC.

The table lists this clonotype with many counts. The gene calls are TRBV7-2 and TRBJ2-1; D is undetermined. Germline-derived CDR1 and CDR2 are SGHTA and FQGNSA. The CDR3 has 13 residues. The ends were cut back, 5 bases at V and 4 bases at J, with 9 bases in the middle. The DNA for the CDR3 is TGTGCCAGCAGCCCCAAAGGGTACAATGAGCAGTTCTTC. The encoded protein is CASSPKGYNEQFF.

There are many counts of this clonotype. The chain links TRBV29-1 to TRBJ2-1; 9 bases are a match to TRBD2. The CDR3 sequence is 16 residues long. The germline V gene has CDR1 SQVTM and CDR2 ANQGSEA. Unmatched junction bases numbered 6, after V lost 2 bases and J lost 1 base. The CDR3 nucleotides are TGCAGCGTTGAACCCGCTAGCGGGGTGTCCTACAATGAGCAGTTCTTC. It specifies CSVEPASGVSYNEQFF.

This clonotype came up many times. J is TRBJ2-3 and V is TRBV29-1; 7 nucleotides agree with TRBD2. CDR3 length equals 12 residues. The J segment lost 3 bases and the V segment lost 7 bases, leaving 4 bases of the junction unmatched. Per germline, CDR1 SQVTM and CDR2 ANQGSEA. The CDR3 loop is CSGDGGTDTQYF. The CDR3, as DNA: TGCAGCGGGGACGGGGGGACAGATACGCAGTATTTT.

For this clonotype: This sequence may be a read error, since a much larger clone differs from it by one base. DNA of the CDR3: TGTGCCAGCAGCTTACGGGGGCTAAACACTGAAGCTTTCTTT. It codes for CASSLRGLNTEAFF. V gene TRBV5-5 combines with J gene TRBJ1-1; D might be TRBD1 (6 bases). Looked up from germline, CDR1 is SGHKS and CDR2 is YYEKEE (reference sequence). V was pared by 2 bases and J by 2 bases, with 10 bases between. This CDR3 contains 14 residues.

V usage is TRBV5-1 and J usage is TRBJ2-7, with 8 nucleotides matching TRBD1. This CDR3 is 16 amino acids long. Per the germline V gene, CDR1 is SGHRS and CDR2 is YFSETQ. Trimming removed 3 bases from V and 4 bases from J; junction bases left unmatched: 12. The CDR3 DNA follows: TGCGCCAGCAGCTCTGCGGGACAGGTTGGGAGGTACGAGCAGTACTTC. Translated, it gives CASSSAGQVGRYEQYF.

The rearrangement joins TRBV24-1 to TRBJ2-1; weak D call: TRBD1 (7 bases). This CDR3 is 16 amino acids long. V lost 4 bases and J 3 bases, leaving 15 bases between the germline ends. The germline V gene has CDR1 KGHDR and CDR2 SFDVKD. CDR3 nucleotide sequence: TGTGCCACCAGTGAGGTACGGCAGGGGGGCTACAATGAGCAGTTCTTC. It is translated as CATSEVRQGGYNEQFF.

This clonotype showed up many times. This chain links TRBV3-1 with TRBJ2-7; perhaps TRBD1 as D (6 bases). CDR1 is LGHDT, CDR2 YNNKEL, per germline (reference sequence). The CDR3 extends over 15 amino acids. The V end was cut by 0 bases, the J end by 3 bases, with 12 bases between. The CDR3 DNA reads as TGTGCCAGCAGCCAAGATGCCGGGACATTCTACGAGCAGTACTTC. Amino acids: CASSQDAGTFYEQYF.

CDR3 residues: CSATDRVIRDTQYF. Here the CDR3 DNA reads TGCAGTGCAACCGACCGAGTCATCAGAGATACGCAGTATTTT. The V call is TRBV20-1, the J call TRBJ2-3, with D hard to call. V was clipped by 6 bases and J by 5 bases, with 18 bases between them. This CDR3 has 14 residues. The germline gives CDR1 DFQATT, CDR2 SNEGSKA (reference sequence).

The sample holds a few counts of this clonotype. The J gene is TRBJ2-3, the V gene TRBV29-1, with TRBD1 matching 7 bases. Germline CDR1 reads SQVTM; CDR2 reads ANQGSEA. After removal of 7 bases from V and 2 bases from J, the junction contained 18 bases not matched to a gene. The CDR3 is 17 amino acids. The CDR3 DNA follows: TGCAGCGACCTTGGCGGACAGGCCGAGGGGTTCACAGATACGCAGTATTTT. Its protein is CSDLGGQAEGFTDTQYF.

This clonotype was counted many times. This chain uses TRBV5-4 with TRBJ2-7, with 13 bases fitting TRBD2. The V and J ends lost 0 bases and 2 bases, in that order; junction bases with no gene match: 2. CDR1 is SGHNT and CDR2 is YYREEE in the germline V gene (reference sequence). The CDR3 has 16 residues. CDR3 region: CASSLVGLAGTYEQYF. The CDR3 coding sequence is TGTGCCAGCAGCTTGGTGGGACTAGCGGGGACCTACGAGCAGTACTTC.

This CDR3 is CASSYDPGNTIYF. DNA of the CDR3: TGTGCCAGCAGTTACGATCCTGGAAACACCATATATTTT. V usage is TRBV6-5 and J usage is TRBJ1-3; D call uncertain. The CDR3 consists of 13 residues. The ends were cut back, 2 bases at V and 2 bases at J, with 4 bases in the middle. Germline assignment: CDR1 MNHEY and CDR2 SVGAGI.

This clonotype showed up many times. V gene TRBV29-1 combines with J gene TRBJ1-1; no firm D call. The CDR3 contains 14 residues. Germline CDR1 SQVTM, CDR2 ANQGSEA. Trimming pared 6 bases from V and 1 base from J, leaving 15 bases between. DNA of the CDR3: TGCAGCGTAAATCCCGGGAACTCGAACACTGAAGCTTTCTTT. This gives the protein CSVNPGNSNTEAFF.

This clonotype has just a few counts. This chain links TRBV10-3 with TRBJ2-1, with 8 bases aligning to TRBD2. The V segment lost 7 bases and the J segment 4 bases; nucleotides outside the gene matches: 9. Germline CDR1 reads ENHRY; CDR2 reads SYGVKD. The CDR3 covers 15 residues. CDR3 sequence (DNA): TGTGCCATCATGGACGGGGGGGCCCGGTACAATGAGCAGTTCTTC. It yields the protein CAIMDGGARYNEQFF.

This clonotype was counted many times. The V and J genes are TRBV7-2 and TRBJ2-4, with 12 bases lining up with TRBD2. V trimming: 5 bases; J trimming: 3 bases; junction bases outside the gene matches: 14. Germline values: CDR1 SGHTA, CDR2 FQGNSA. The CDR3 spans 19 residues. The CDR3, as DNA: TGTGCCAGCAGCCCAGGTTCTAGCGGGGGGGCTTTGGTCAAAAACATTCAGTACTTC. Translated: CASSPGSSGGALVKNIQYF.

This clonotype showed up many times. The chain uses TRBV5-1 and TRBJ2-7; weak D call: TRBD1 (5 bases). CDR3 length equals 14 residues. Germline assignment: CDR1 SGHRS and CDR2 YFSETQ. The V end was cut by 0 bases, the J end by 5 bases, with 12 bases between. The CDR3 DNA reads TGCGCCAGCAGCTTGGCAGGGAATGTTAACGAGCAGTACTTC. This encodes CASSLAGNVNEQYF.

In this sample, this clonotype turned up many times. CDR3 in DNA: TGTGCCAGCAGTTTACGGGCCGATTGGGGCACCATATATTTT. Protein sequence: CASSLRADWGTIYF. This chain links TRBV28 with TRBJ1-3; D is undetermined. V shed 2 bases and J shed 9 bases, with 14 bases lying between them. The germline gives CDR1 MDHEN, CDR2 SYDVKM. The CDR3 consists of 14 residues.

The chain joins TRBV20-1 to TRBJ1-1; 7 bases are shared with TRBD1. From germline, CDR1 is DFQATT and CDR2 SNEGSKA (reference sequence). The CDR3 length is 13 residues. V shed 6 bases and J 0 bases; nucleotides not matched to a gene: 4. In DNA form, the CDR3 reads TGCAGTGCAGACAGGGCCATGAACACTGAAGCTTTCTTT. As protein: CSADRAMNTEAFF.

This clonotype was seen only a few times. This chain joins TRBV5-1 and TRBJ2-3; D possibly corresponds to TRBD2 (6 bases). CDR3 length equals 17 residues. CDR1 is SGHRS and CDR2 is YFSETQ in the germline V gene. V gave up 4 bases and J gave up 0 bases, with 18 bases separating them. The CDR3 is CASSLLAVGVSTDTQYF. The CDR3, as DNA: TGCGCCAGCAGCCTATTAGCGGTGGGGGTAAGCACAGATACGCAGTATTTT. Full variable domain (missing parts from reference TRBV5-1 and TRBJ2-3): KAGVTQTPRYLIKTRGQQVTLSCSPISGHRSVSWYQQTPGQGLQFLFEYFSETQRNKGNFPGRFSGRQFSNSRSEMNVSTLELGDSALYLCASSLLAVGVSTDTQYFGPGTRLTVL.

The chain has TRBV20-1 and TRBJ2-3, with a tentative D call TRBD2 (6 bases). V was pared by 6 bases and J by 11 bases, with 15 bases between. Germline V gene lookup returns CDR1 DFQATT and CDR2 SNEGSKA (reference sequence). The CDR3 extends over 11 amino acids. CDR3 nucleotides: TGCAGTGCACACTGGGGGGAAAGGCAGTATTTT. This codes for CSAHWGERQYF.